This is a list of T cell receptor beta chains from one sample in a study of cytomegalovirus exposure and HLA in healthy donors. TCRdb keeps only in-frame clones here, not all; method: immunoSEQ multiplex PCR. The sample yields 100,000 to 150,000 clones, roughly two thirds seen once. Sample: PBMCs. The receptors shown here come from a man aged 30-40 years in good health and CMV-seropositive. The CDR3 runs from the conserved cysteine through the conserved F or W. A D gene is named only where the DNA matches it firmly. Clone size appears in some rows only: once, few, many, or a class for an expanded clone.

clone size: once
D gene: -
J gene: TRBJ2-5
V gene: TRBV5-1
CDR3 protein: CASSSVGGTGETQYF
CDR3 DNA: TGCGCCAGCAGCTCCGTGGGGGGAACCGGAGAGACCCAGTACTTC

clone size: -
D gene: -
J gene: TRBJ2-3
V gene: TRBV5-4
CDR3 protein: CASSFRSTDTQYF
CDR3 DNA: TGTGCCAGCAGCTTTCGGTCCACAGATACGCAGTATTTT

clone size: -
D gene: TRBD1
J gene: TRBJ1-1
V gene: TRBV27
CDR3 protein: CASKDTGGYTEAFF
CDR3 DNA: TGTGCCAGCAAAGATACAGGGGGATACACTGAAGCTTTCTTT

clone size: -
D gene: -
J gene: TRBJ2-7
V gene: TRBV6-5
CDR3 protein: CASSYGGGAQSEQYF
CDR3 DNA: TGTGCCAGCAGTTATGGTGGAGGAGCCCAGAGCGAGCAGTACTTC

clone size: -
D gene: -
J gene: TRBJ1-6
V gene: TRBV27
CDR3 protein: CASSFQPVESYNSPLHF
CDR3 DNA: TGTGCCAGCAGTTTCCAACCTGTTGAGAGTTATAATTCACCCCTCCACTTT

clone size: -
D gene: -
J gene: TRBJ1-3
V gene: TRBV6-1
CDR3 protein: CASSEAAGTGNTIYF
CDR3 DNA: TGTGCCAGCAGTGAAGCGGCAGGGACTGGAAACACCATATATTTT

clone size: -
D gene: TRBD2
J gene: TRBJ2-5
V gene: TRBV7-7
CDR3 protein: CASSLGGAGGAQETQYF
CDR3 DNA: TGTGCTAGCAGCTTAGGAGGAGCGGGGGGGGCCCAAGAGACCCAGTACTTC

clone size: -
D gene: TRBD2
J gene: TRBJ2-3
V gene: TRBV2
CDR3 protein: CAIAGRMGTSGADTQYF
CDR3 DNA: TGTGCCATAGCCGGCAGGATGGGGACTAGCGGGGCAGATACGCAGTATTTT

clone size: once
D gene: TRBD2
J gene: TRBJ2-3
V gene: TRBV5-4
CDR3 protein: CASSFWVAGVTDTQYF
CDR3 DNA: TGTGCCAGCAGCTTTTGGGTAGCGGGAGTAACAGATACGCAGTATTTT

clone size: -
D gene: -
J gene: TRBJ1-1
V gene: TRBV2
CDR3 protein: CASSERTDEAFF
CDR3 DNA: TGTGCCAGCAGTGAGAGAACAGATGAAGCTTTCTTT

clone size: -
D gene: -
J gene: TRBJ1-1
V gene: TRBV6-5
CDR3 protein: CASSYSPGASNTEAFF
CDR3 DNA: TGTGCCAGCAGTTACTCCCCAGGGGCATCTAACACTGAAGCTTTCTTT

clone size: -
D gene: TRBD2
J gene: TRBJ2-3
V gene: TRBV19
CDR3 protein: CASSIPSGRSTDTQYF
CDR3 DNA: TGTGCCAGTAGTATCCCGTCCGGGAGGAGCACAGATACGCAGTATTTT

clone size: once
D gene: -
J gene: TRBJ2-1
V gene: TRBV7-9
CDR3 protein: CASEESSYNEQFF
CDR3 DNA: TGTGCCAGCGAGGAGAGCTCCTACAATGAGCAGTTCTTC

clone size: -
D gene: TRBD1
J gene: TRBJ2-7
V gene: TRBV6-1
CDR3 protein: CASTRTGGLAYEQYF
CDR3 DNA: TGTGCCAGCACCAGAACAGGGGGCCTGGCCTACGAGCAGTACTTC

clone size: -
D gene: -
J gene: TRBJ2-2
V gene: TRBV28
CDR3 protein: CASTRDTGELFF
CDR3 DNA: TGTGCCAGCACTCGAGACACCGGGGAGCTGTTTTTT

clone size: -
D gene: -
J gene: TRBJ2-1
V gene: TRBV18
CDR3 protein: CASSPRTTYNDEQFF
CDR3 DNA: TGTGCCAGCTCACCTAGGACTACATACAATGATGAGCAGTTCTTC

clone size: -
D gene: -
J gene: TRBJ1-2
V gene: TRBV11-2
CDR3 protein: CASSPRRQLSNYGYTF
CDR3 DNA: TGTGCCAGCAGCCCCCGCCGACAGTTATCTAACTATGGCTACACCTTC

clone size: -
D gene: -
J gene: TRBJ2-7
V gene: TRBV27
CDR3 protein: CASSSTGVGGGYEQYF
CDR3 DNA: TGTGCCAGCAGTTCCACTGGGGTGGGAGGCGGCTACGAGCAGTACTTC

clone size: -
D gene: -
J gene: TRBJ2-7
V gene: TRBV4-2
CDR3 protein: CASSQGPTGQTSYEQYF
CDR3 DNA: TGTGCCAGCAGCCAAGGCCCCACAGGACAGACCTCCTACGAGCAGTACTTC

clone size: -
D gene: TRBD2
J gene: TRBJ2-1
V gene: TRBV4-1
CDR3 protein: CASSQDIETSPYNEQFF
CDR3 DNA: TGCGCCAGCAGCCAAGATATTGAGACTAGCCCCTACAATGAGCAGTTCTTC

clone size: few
D gene: TRBD1
J gene: TRBJ1-2
V gene: TRBV6-6
CDR3 protein: CASSFTTGGANGYTF
CDR3 DNA: TGTGCCAGCAGTTTTACTACAGGGGGCGCAAATGGCTACACCTTC

clone size: once
D gene: TRBD1
J gene: TRBJ1-3
V gene: TRBV29-1
CDR3 protein: CSVGDSGNTIYF
CDR3 DNA: TGCAGCGTGGGGGACAGCGGAAACACCATATATTTT

clone size: -
D gene: -
J gene: TRBJ1-1
V gene: TRBV4-2
CDR3 protein: CASSYTGQRTEAFF
CDR3 DNA: TGTGCCAGCAGCTATACAGGACAACGCACTGAAGCTTTCTTT

clone size: -
D gene: TRBD2
J gene: TRBJ2-7
V gene: TRBV5-1
CDR3 protein: CASSFGREAIFEQYF
CDR3 DNA: TGCGCCAGCAGCTTTGGGCGGGAGGCCATCTTCGAGCAGTACTTC

clone size: once
D gene: -
J gene: TRBJ1-2
V gene: TRBV27
CDR3 protein: CASSQGGREDYGYTF
CDR3 DNA: TGTGCCAGCAGTCAAGGGGGGCGGGAGGACTATGGCTACACCTTC